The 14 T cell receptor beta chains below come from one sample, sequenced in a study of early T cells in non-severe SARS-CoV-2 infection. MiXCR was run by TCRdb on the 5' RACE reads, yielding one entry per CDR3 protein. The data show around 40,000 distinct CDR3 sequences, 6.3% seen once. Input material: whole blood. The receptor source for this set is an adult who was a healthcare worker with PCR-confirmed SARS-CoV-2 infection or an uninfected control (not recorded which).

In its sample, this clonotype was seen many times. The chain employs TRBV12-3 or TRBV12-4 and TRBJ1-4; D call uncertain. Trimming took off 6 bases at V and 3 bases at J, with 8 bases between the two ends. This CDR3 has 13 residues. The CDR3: CASRGYANEKLFF. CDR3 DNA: TGTGCCAGCAGGGGGTATGCTAATGAAAAACTGTTTTTT.

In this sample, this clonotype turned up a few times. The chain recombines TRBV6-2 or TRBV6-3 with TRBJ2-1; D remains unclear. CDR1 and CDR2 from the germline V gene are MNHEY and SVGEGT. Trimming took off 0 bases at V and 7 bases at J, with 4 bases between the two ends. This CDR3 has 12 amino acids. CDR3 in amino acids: CASSYSGNEQFF. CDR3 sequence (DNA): TGTGCCAGCAGTTACTCTGGGAATGAGCAGTTCTTC.

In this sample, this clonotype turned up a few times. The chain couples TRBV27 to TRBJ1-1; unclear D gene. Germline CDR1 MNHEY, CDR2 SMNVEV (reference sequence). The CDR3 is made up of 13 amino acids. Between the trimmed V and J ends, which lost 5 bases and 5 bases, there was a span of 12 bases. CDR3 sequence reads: CASSLRHQTEAFF. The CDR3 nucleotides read TGTGCCAGCAGTCTCAGACACCAAACTGAAGCTTTCTTT.

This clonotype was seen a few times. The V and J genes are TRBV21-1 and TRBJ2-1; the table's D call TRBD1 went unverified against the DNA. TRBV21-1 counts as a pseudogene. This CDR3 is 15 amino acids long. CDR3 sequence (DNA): TGTGCCAGCCGGGCGTACCAACTAACACAGGGTAAAATGTTCTTC. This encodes CASRAYQLTQGKMFF.

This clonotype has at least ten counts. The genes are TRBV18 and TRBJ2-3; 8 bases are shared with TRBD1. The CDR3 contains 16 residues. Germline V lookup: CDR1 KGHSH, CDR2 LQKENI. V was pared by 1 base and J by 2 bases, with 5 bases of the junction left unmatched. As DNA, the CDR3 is TGTGCCAGCTCACCACGGGGACAGGCGATCACAGATACGCAGTATTTT. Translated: CASSPRGQAITDTQYF.

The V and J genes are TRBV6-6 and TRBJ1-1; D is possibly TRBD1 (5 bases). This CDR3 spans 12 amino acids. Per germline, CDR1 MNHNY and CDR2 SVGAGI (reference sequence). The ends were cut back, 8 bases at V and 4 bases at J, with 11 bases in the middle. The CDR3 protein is CASSQGTTEAFF. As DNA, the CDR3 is TGTGCCAGCTCTCAGGGAACCACTGAAGCTTTCTTT.

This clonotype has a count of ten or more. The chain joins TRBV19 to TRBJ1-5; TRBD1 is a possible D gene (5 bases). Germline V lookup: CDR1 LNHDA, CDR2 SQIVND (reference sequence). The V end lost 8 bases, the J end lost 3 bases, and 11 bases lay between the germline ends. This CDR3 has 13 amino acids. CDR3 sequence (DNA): TGTGCCAGTGACCAGGGATACAATCAGCCCCAGCATTTT. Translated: CASDQGYNQPQHF.

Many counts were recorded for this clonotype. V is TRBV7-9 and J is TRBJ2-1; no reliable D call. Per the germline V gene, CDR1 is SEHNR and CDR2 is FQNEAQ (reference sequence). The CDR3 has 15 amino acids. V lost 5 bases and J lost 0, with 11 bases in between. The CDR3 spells CASSPSPSSYNEQFF. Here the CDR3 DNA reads TGTGCCAGCAGCCCCAGCCCGAGCTCCTACAATGAGCAGTTCTTC.

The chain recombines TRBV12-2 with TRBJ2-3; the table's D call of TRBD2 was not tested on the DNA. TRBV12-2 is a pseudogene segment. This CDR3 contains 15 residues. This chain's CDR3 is CASRLAPGVADTQYF. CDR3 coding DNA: TGTGCAAGTCGCTTAGCGCCGGGAGTTGCAGATACGCAGTATTTT.

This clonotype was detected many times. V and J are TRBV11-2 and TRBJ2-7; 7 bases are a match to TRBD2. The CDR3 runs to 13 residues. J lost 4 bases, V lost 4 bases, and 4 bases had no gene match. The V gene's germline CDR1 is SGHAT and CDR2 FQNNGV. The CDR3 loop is CASSSSGSYEQYF. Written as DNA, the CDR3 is TGTGCCAGCAGCTCTAGCGGATCTTACGAGCAGTACTTC. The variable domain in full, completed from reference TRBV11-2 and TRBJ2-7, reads EAGVAQSPRYKIIEKRQSVAFWCNPISGHATLYWYQQILGQGPKLLIQFQNNGVVDDSQLPKDRFSAERLKGVDSTLKIQPAKLEDSAVYLCASSSSGSYEQYFGPGTRLTVT.

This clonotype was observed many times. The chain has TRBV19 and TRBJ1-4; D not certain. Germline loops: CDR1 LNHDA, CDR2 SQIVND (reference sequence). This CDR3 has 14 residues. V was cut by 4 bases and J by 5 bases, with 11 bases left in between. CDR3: CASSRRVLNEKLFF. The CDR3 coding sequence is TGTGCCAGTAGTAGACGAGTCCTGAATGAAAAACTGTTTTTT.

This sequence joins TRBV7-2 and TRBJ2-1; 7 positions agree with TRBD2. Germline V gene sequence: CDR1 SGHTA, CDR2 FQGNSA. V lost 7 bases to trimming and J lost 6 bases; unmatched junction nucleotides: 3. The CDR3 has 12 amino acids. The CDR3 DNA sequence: TGTGCCAGCAAGGGGAGGGCCAATGAGCAGTTCTTC. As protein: CASKGRANEQFF. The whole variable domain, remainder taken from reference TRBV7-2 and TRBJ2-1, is GAGVSQSPSNKVTEKGKDVELRCDPISGHTALYWYRQSLGQGLEFLIYFQGNSAPDKSGLPSDRFSAERTGGSVSTLTIQRTQQEDSAVYLCASKGRANEQFFGPGTRLTVL.

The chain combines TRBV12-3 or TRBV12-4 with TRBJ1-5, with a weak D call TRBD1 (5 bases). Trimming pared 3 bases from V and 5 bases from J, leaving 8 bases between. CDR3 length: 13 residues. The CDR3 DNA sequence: TGTGCCAGCAGTTTGAGGGGATATCAGCCCCAGCATTTT. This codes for CASSLRGYQPQHF.

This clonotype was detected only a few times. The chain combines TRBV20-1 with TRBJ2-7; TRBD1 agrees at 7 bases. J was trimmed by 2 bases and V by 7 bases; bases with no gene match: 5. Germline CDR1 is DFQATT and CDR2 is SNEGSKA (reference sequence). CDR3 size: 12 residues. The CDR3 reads CSVGTDPYEQYF. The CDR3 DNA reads TGCAGTGTCGGGACAGACCCCTACGAGCAGTACTTC.